Listed below are T cell receptor beta chains from one sample, sequenced in a study of blood T cell repertoires in COVID-19. Using immunoSEQ multiplex PCR, the repertoire was profiled, and TCRdb retains in-frame clones only, with some absent. Of more than 200,000 clones listed, 70% to 90% are singletons. Sequencing was performed on peripheral blood. Source of these receptors: a human donor in a cohort sampled during active COVID-19. The conserved cysteine and the conserved F or W are not part of the CDR3 here. D genes are given only for firm matches. The listing skips clone size in some rows; elsewhere it reads once, few, many or a size class.

>TRBJ2-5|-|TRBV24-1|TRBD2
ATAPGGSGRDQETQY
>TRBJ1-5|-|TRBV28|-
ASSLEQGPPQH
>TRBJ1-1|once|TRBV9|-
ASSPGQGLNTEAF
>TRBJ1-2|-|TRBV6-5|-
ASSFRPDYNYGYT
>TRBJ1-3|-|TRBV9|TRBD1
ASSTGQGARGNTIY
>TRBJ2-7|-|TRBV3-1/TRBV3-2|-
ASSQGRGYEQY
>TRBJ1-1|-|TRBV27|-
ASSPGGRGEAF
>TRBJ2-7|once|TRBV19|-
ASSPGQHYEQY
>TRBJ1-2|once|TRBV12-3/TRBV12-4|TRBD1
ASTETGSLGYT
>TRBJ2-1|-|TRBV11-3|-
ASSLGPAYNEQF
>TRBJ2-7|-|TRBV27|-
ASNRGGGTATSYEQY
>TRBJ2-1|-|TRBV5-4|-
ASSLGTQEQF
>TRBJ2-1|-|TRBV14|TRBD2
ASSRRLAVVYNEQF
>TRBJ1-1|-|TRBV6-5|-
ASTVRGPGTEAF
>TRBJ1-3|-|TRBV5-6|-
ASSSRGFSGNTIY
>TRBJ2-7|-|TRBV28|TRBD2
ASSLGSSGRSEQY
>TRBJ2-5|-|TRBV11-2|-
ASSLGGIDTETQY
>TRBJ2-7|-|TRBV6-6|TRBD1
ASDWTGAGEQY
>TRBJ1-6|-|TRBV7-9|-
ASSLFAANSPLH
>TRBJ2-3|-|TRBV27|-
ASSLSTGGTDTQY
>TRBJ1-1|-|TRBV5-1|TRBD1
ASSWTGGMNTEAF
>TRBJ2-7|-|TRBV5-4|-
ASSLDRAGREQY
>TRBJ2-7|-|TRBV6-5|-
ASSLTRTYEQY
>TRBJ2-1|-|TRBV18|TRBD1
ASSPSKQGVRRNEQF
>TRBJ1-5|once|TRBV6-5|-
ASSTDSASNQPQH
>TRBJ2-4|-|TRBV7-2|-
ASSLVVVNKNIQY
>TRBJ2-7|-|TRBV20-1|-
SASVQGSTYEQY
>TRBJ1-2|-|TRBV2|-
ASSSGILYYGYT
>TRBJ1-1|-|TRBV4-1|-
ASRNPTGRVGEAF
>TRBJ2-2|-|TRBV11-3|TRBD1
ASSLEFQTGGEGTGELF
>TRBJ1-1|-|TRBV11-2|-
ASILGLGGAF
>TRBJ1-5|-|TRBV15|-
ATSGYRDDGQPQH
>TRBJ1-3|few|TRBV19|TRBD1
ASSRRGTGDGNTIY
>TRBJ1-2|-|TRBV30|-
AWSSGTELYT
>TRBJ1-3|-|TRBV6-6|-
ASSWEGHPGNTIY
>TRBJ2-3|-|TRBV4-3|-
ASSQESGSTDTQY
>TRBJ2-6|-|TRBV3-1/TRBV3-2|TRBD2
ASSQGGISGANVLT
>TRBJ2-5|-|TRBV4-3|TRBD2
ASSKGTSGSQQETQY
>TRBJ1-2|-|TRBV5-4|-
ASSNVRGNYGYT
>TRBJ1-1|-|TRBV7-9|-
ASSPYTEAF
>TRBJ2-5|-|TRBV6-2/TRBV6-3|-
ASSYSGATNFQTQY
>TRBJ1-4|-|TRBV30|-
AGTRNEKLF
>TRBJ2-3|-|TRBV7-2|-
ASRTRWGSTDTQY
>TRBJ2-7|-|TRBV7-2|-
ASSLGGTGAYEQY
>TRBJ1-2|-|TRBV7-2|TRBD1
ASSSRDRINYGYT
>TRBJ1-5|-|TRBV10-3|-
AIRGGSNQPQH
>TRBJ1-1|-|TRBV19|TRBD1
ASSIDRGSNTEAF
>TRBJ2-7|-|TRBV19|-
ASSIGHGTPLPHSYEQY
>TRBJ2-7|once|TRBV30|TRBD1
AGADRATYEQY
>TRBJ1-2|-|TRBV30|-
AWSVGDYGYT
>TRBJ2-7|-|TRBV5-4|TRBD1
ASTQTDRGVHEQY
>TRBJ2-1|-|TRBV9|TRBD2
ASSPRKRGAGDEQF
>TRBJ2-7|-|TRBV11-2|TRBD2
ASSLERWASGAYEQY
>TRBJ2-7|-|TRBV2|TRBD1
ASRGQGASYEQY